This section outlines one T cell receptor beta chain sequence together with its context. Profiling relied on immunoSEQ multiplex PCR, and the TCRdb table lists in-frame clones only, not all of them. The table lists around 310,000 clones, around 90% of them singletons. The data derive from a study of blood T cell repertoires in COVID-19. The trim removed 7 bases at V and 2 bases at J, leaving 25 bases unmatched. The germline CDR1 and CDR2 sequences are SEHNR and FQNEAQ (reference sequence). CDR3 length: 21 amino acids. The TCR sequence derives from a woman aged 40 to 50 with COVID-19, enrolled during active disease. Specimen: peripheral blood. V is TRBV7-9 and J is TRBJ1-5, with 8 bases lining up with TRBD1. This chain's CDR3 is CASIKDGRGGQGVSRNQPQHF. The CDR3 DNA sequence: TGTGCCAGCATCAAAGACGGCCGGGGCGGACAGGGAGTATCGCGCAATCAGCCCCAGCATTTT.